These 13 T cell receptor beta chains share one sample of origin, sequenced in a study of CD8 T cells in ankylosing spondylitis. Each CDR3 protein is one row after TCRdb ran MiXCR on the 5' RACE reads. The data show around 280,000 distinct CDR3 sequences, approximately 20% seen once. The material sequenced was blood, either unsorted or a sorted T cell fraction (not recorded which). Receptors originate from a male donor with ankylosing spondylitis or in good health (not recorded which).

This chain connects TRBV24-1 to TRBJ1-5; D uncertain. The length of the CDR3 is 15 residues. Germline V lookup: CDR1 KGHDR, CDR2 SFDVKD. V was trimmed by 3 bases and J by 0 bases, leaving 8 bases between them. In DNA form, the CDR3 reads TGTGCCACCAGTGATCCTGGACTTAGCAATCAGCCCCAGCATTTT. Its translation is CATSDPGLSNQPQHF.

This clonotype was found many times. The V gene is TRBV11-2, the J gene TRBJ2-5; unclear D gene. Germline V CDR1 and CDR2: SGHAT, FQNNGV. V shed 0 bases and J shed 1 base, with 9 bases lying between them. This CDR3 region has 15 residues. The CDR3 is CASSLDGRPQETQYF. CDR3 sequence (DNA): TGTGCCAGCAGCTTAGACGGCCGGCCCCAAGAGACCCAGTACTTC.

The chain joins TRBV5-1 to TRBJ2-3; possible D gene TRBD2, 5 bases. Germline V lookup: CDR1 SGHRS, CDR2 YFSETQ. This CDR3 region has 15 residues. V lost 0 bases and J lost 3, with 11 bases in between. The CDR3 region has the DNA TGCGCCAGCAGCTTGGAAGAGCGGCCTACAGATACGCAGTATTTT. Translation gives CASSLEERPTDTQYF.

V usage is TRBV24-1 and J usage is TRBJ1-1; TRBD1 might be the D (6 bases). Germline V lookup: CDR1 KGHDR, CDR2 SFDVKD. The CDR3 sequence is 15 residues long. The germline V and J ends were trimmed by 4 bases and 3 bases, with 14 bases remaining between them. The DNA for the CDR3 is TGTGCCACCAGTGAGGCCGGGACATCCGACACTGAAGCTTTCTTT. It is translated as CATSEAGTSDTEAFF.

Only a few counts were recorded for this clonotype. The chain uses TRBV12-3 or TRBV12-4 and TRBJ1-2; D might be TRBD1 (5 bases). The CDR3 contains 15 residues. Trimming stripped 3 bases from V and 0 bases from J, with 11 bases between. The CDR3 region is CASSFGGPSNYGYTF. CDR3 sequence (DNA): TGTGCCAGCAGTTTCGGGGGACCATCTAACTATGGCTACACCTTC.

A few counts support this clonotype. This chain uses TRBV4-2 with TRBJ2-3; 8 bases align to TRBD2. The CDR3 has 20 residues. CDR1 and CDR2 (germline): LGHNA, YNFKEQ. V shed 1 base and J 0 bases; nucleotides not matched to a gene: 15. CDR3 DNA sequence: TGTGCCAGCAGCCAAGGCCCAATTTTAACTAGCGGAGCTAGCACAGATACGCAGTATTTT. Its protein is CASSQGPILTSGASTDTQYF.

This chain's CDR3 is CASSVGTTGDTQYF. In DNA, the CDR3 is TGTGCCAGCAGCGTCGGGACCACGGGCGATACGCAGTATTTT. This chain joins TRBV9 and TRBJ2-3; TRBD1 or TRBD2 may be the D gene (5 bases each). This CDR3 spans 14 amino acids. Trimming cost V 2 bases and J 6 bases, with 13 bases left between them. The germline V gene has CDR1 SGDLS and CDR2 YYNGEE.

The chain couples TRBV6-1 to TRBJ2-2, with D unclear. The CDR3 is 14 amino acids. CDR1 and CDR2 from the germline V gene are MNHNS and SASEGT. Deletions cut 1 base from V and 5 bases from J, with 8 bases between. CDR3 sequence (DNA): TGTGCCAGCAGTGAAGTCGCGTTAACCGGGGAGCTGTTTTTT. This codes for CASSEVALTGELFF.

This clonotype was seen ten or more times. The chain is built from TRBV29-1 and TRBJ2-3, with D maybe TRBD2 (6 bases). In germline, CDR1 is SQVTM, CDR2 ANQGSEA. V shed 7 bases and J shed 5 bases, with 19 bases lying between them. This CDR3 region has 14 residues. The DNA for the CDR3 is TGCAGCGCCGCTACAGGTTCCGGGGGAGATACGCAGTATTTT. Its translation is CSAATGSGGDTQYF.

This clonotype was observed a handful of times. This rearrangement joins TRBV24-1 to TRBJ2-3; 12 bases are a match to TRBD2. V lost 6 bases to trimming and J lost 3 bases; unmatched junction nucleotides: 3. Germline CDR1 and CDR2: KGHDR and SFDVKD. This CDR3 is 15 amino acids long. DNA of the CDR3: TGTGCCACCAGTCTAGCGGGGGGGCTGACAGATACGCAGTATTTT. It is translated as CATSLAGGLTDTQYF.

With regard to this clonotype: Its ends do not fully match the called genes, so a read error is possible. The rearrangement joins TRBV6-1 to TRBJ1-2; no definite D call. The CDR3 is 15 amino acids. Germline lookup yields CDR1 MNHNS and CDR2 SASEGT. The CDR3 region has the DNA TGTGCCAGCAGTGCTACGGTTGTGGCTAACTATGGCTACGCCTTC. The encoded protein is CASSATVVANYGYAF.

V and J are TRBV10-3 and TRBJ1-2; a weak D match, TRBD1 (5 bases). V was clipped by 5 bases and J by 8 bases, with 21 bases between them. Germline CDR1 reads ENHRY; CDR2 reads SYGVKD. This CDR3 spans 15 amino acids. CDR3 DNA sequence: TGTGCCATCAGTCTCCTTTGGGGGGAGGATGGAGGCTACACCTTC. Residues: CAISLLWGEDGGYTF.

The J gene is TRBJ1-4, the V gene TRBV5-1; 9 bases are a match to TRBD1. V shed 4 bases, J shed 3 bases, and the junction held 7 bases outside the gene matches. Germline CDR1 SGHRS, CDR2 YFSETQ. CDR3 length equals 16 residues. This CDR3 is CASSVLGQGANEKLFF. CDR3 in DNA: TGCGCCAGCAGCGTGTTGGGACAGGGCGCTAATGAAAAACTGTTTTTT. The variable domain in full, with the rest retrieved from reference TRBV5-1 and TRBJ1-4, is KAGVTQTPRYLIKTRGQQVTLSCSPISGHRSVSWYQQTPGQGLQFLFEYFSETQRNKGNFPGRFSGRQFSNSRSEMNVSTLELGDSALYLCASSVLGQGANEKLFFGSGTQLSVL.